This T cell receptor (beta chain) originates from a study of blood T cell repertoires in COVID-19. Background on the study: The study drew acute and convalescent COVID-19 samples from the United States, Italy and Spain.

Generated by immunoSEQ multiplex PCR, the TCRdb table keeps only in-frame clones and is missing some. The data hold about 74,000 clones, with 75% observed a single time. CDR3 length: 17 residues. V lost 6 bases, J lost 2 bases, and 4 bases stayed unmatched. Looked up from germline, CDR1 is MNHEY and CDR2 is SMNVEV (reference sequence). The gene calls are TRBV27 and TRBJ2-6, with 13 bases that match TRBD2. Source material: peripheral blood. This receptor was identified in a man aged 65-85 years with acute or convalescent COVID-19. The CDR3 bases are TGTGCCAGCAGGGGACTAGCGGGAAACCCTGGGGCCAACGTCCTGACTTTC. Protein product: CASRGLAGNPGANVLTF.